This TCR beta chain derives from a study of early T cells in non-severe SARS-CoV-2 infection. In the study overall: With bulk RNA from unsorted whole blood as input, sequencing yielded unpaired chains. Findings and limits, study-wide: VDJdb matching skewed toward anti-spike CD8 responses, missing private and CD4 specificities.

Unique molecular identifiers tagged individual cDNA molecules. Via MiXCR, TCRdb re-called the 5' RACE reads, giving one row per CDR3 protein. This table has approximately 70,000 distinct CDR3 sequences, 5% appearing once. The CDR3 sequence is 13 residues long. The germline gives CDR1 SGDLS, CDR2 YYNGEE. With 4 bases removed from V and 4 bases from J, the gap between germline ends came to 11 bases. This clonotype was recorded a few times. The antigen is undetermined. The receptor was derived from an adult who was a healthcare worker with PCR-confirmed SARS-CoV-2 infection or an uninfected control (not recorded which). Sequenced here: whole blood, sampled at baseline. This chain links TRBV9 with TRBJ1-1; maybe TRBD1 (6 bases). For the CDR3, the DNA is TGTGCCAGCAGCCTTGGGACATCCACTGAAGCTTTCTTT. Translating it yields CASSLGTSTEAFF.